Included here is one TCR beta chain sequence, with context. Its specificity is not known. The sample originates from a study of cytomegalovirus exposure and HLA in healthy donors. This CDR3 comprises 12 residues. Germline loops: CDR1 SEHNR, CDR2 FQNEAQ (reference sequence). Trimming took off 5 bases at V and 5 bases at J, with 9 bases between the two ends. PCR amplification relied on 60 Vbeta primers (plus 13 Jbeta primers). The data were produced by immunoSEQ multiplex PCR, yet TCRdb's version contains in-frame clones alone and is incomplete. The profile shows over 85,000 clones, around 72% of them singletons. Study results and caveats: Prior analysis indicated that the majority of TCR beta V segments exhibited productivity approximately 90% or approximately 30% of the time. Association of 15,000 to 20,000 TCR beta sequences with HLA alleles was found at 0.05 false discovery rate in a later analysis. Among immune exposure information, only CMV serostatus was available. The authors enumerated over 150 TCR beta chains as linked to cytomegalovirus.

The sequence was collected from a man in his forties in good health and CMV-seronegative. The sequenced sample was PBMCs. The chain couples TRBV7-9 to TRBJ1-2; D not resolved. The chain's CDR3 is CASSGGWYGYTF. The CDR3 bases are TGTGCCAGCAGCGGAGGCTGGTATGGCTACACCTTC.